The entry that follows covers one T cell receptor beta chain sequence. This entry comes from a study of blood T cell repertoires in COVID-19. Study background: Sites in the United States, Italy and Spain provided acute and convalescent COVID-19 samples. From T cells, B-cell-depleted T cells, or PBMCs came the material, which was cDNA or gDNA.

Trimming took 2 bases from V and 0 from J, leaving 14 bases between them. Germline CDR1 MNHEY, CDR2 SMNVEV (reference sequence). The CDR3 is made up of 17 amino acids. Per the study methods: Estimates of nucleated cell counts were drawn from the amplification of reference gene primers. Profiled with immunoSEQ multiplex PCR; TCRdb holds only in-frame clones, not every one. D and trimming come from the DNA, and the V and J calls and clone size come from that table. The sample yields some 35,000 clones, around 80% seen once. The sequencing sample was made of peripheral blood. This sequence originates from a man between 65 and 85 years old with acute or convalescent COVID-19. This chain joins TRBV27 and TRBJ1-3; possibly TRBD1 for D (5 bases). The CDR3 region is CASSLRGAGGSGNTIYF. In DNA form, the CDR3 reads TGTGCCAGCAGTTTACGCGGCGCCGGGGGCTCTGGAAACACCATATATTTT.